What follows are 32 T cell receptor beta chains derived from one specimen sequenced in a study of radiotherapy plus CTLA-4 blockade in lung cancer. Clones were read by immunoSEQ multiplex PCR, and TCRdb kept only the in-frame ones, dropping some. The data show about 81,000 clones, about 78% seen once. The specimen comprised peripheral blood, sampled from a patient treated with radiotherapy plus ipilimumab. These receptors were collected from a human donor with non-small cell lung cancer that progressed on radiotherapy plus ipilimumab.

This clone was counted only a few times. The rearrangement links TRBV14 to TRBJ2-7; 8 nucleotides align to TRBD1. The length of the CDR3 is 15 residues. J gave up 0 bases and V 5 bases, and 6 bases lay outside the gene matches. Looked up from germline, CDR1 is SGHDN and CDR2 is FVKESK. The CDR3 loop is CASSRDRSSSYEQYF. The DNA for the CDR3 is TGTGCCAGCAGCAGGGACAGGTCCAGCTCCTACGAGCAGTACTTC. Full variable domain (remainder filled in from reference TRBV14 and TRBJ2-7): EAGVTQFPSHSVIEKGQTVTLRCDPISGHDNLYWYRRVMGKEIKFLLHFVKESKQDESGMPNNRFLAERTGGTYSTLKVQPAELEDSGVYFCASSRDRSSSYEQYFGPGTRLTVT.

This chain connects TRBV7-9 to TRBJ2-7, with D perhaps being TRBD1 or TRBD2 (7 bases each). Trimming removed 5 bases from V and 5 bases from J, with 16 bases in between. Germline V lookup: CDR1 SEHNR, CDR2 FQNEAQ (reference sequence). The CDR3 length is 14 residues. The CDR3 here is CASSPQGGVHEQYF. The CDR3 DNA reads as TGTGCCAGCAGCCCCCAGGGGGGGGTCCACGAGCAGTACTTC.

This rearrangement joins TRBV7-2 to TRBJ2-5; 7 positions match TRBD1. This CDR3 is built from 15 residues. Germline-derived CDR1 and CDR2 are SGHTA and FQGNSA. Losses at the gene ends were 1 base for V and 5 bases for J; bases not matched to a gene: 7. The CDR3 spells CASSLGWGRGETQYF. The CDR3 nucleotides read TGTGCCAGCAGCTTAGGGTGGGGCAGGGGGGAGACCCAGTACTTC.

This clone showed up just once. The chain joins TRBV7-8 to TRBJ1-5; D might be TRBD1 (6 bases). CDR3 length: 14 amino acids. Between the trimmed V and J ends, which lost 1 base and 5 bases, there was a span of 9 bases. Germline CDR1 SGHVS, CDR2 FQNEAQ. CDR3 coding DNA: TGTGCCAGCAGCTTAGGAGGGGGGTATCAGCCCCAGCATTTT. Protein product: CASSLGGGYQPQHF.

This chain uses TRBV25-1 with TRBJ2-2, with D possibly called TRBD1 or TRBD2 (6 bases each). CDR1 and CDR2 (germline): MGHDK, SYGVNS. The CDR3 has 16 residues. The V end was cut by 3 bases, the J end by 7 bases, with 18 bases between. The CDR3 protein is CASSDVSEGGVGELFF. The CDR3 DNA follows: TGTGCCAGCAGTGATGTCTCCGAGGGGGGCGTCGGGGAGCTGTTTTTT.

This clone came up a few times. The chain recombines TRBV2 with TRBJ2-7; 10 positions agree with TRBD1. Germline-derived CDR1 and CDR2 are SNHLY and FYNNEI. The CDR3 sequence is 14 residues long. Trimming cost V 4 bases and J 4 bases; bases outside gene matches: 4. For the CDR3, the DNA is TGTGCCAGCAGTGTAGGGACAGGGGTTTACGAGCAGTACTTC. Translating it yields CASSVGTGVYEQYF.

Remarks on this clone: At one of its ends the junction is not consistent with the germline gene, which may arise from a read error. The V gene is TRBV7-7, the J gene TRBJ2-6; the match to TRBD2 covers 13 bases. CDR3 length: 20 amino acids. Germline CDR1 SSHAT, CDR2 FNYEAQ (reference sequence). CDR3 in DNA: TGTGCTAGCAGCTTACTAGCGGGAGGGCCGCCCCTCTCTGGGGCCAACGTCCTGACTTTC. It specifies CASSLLAGGPPLSGANVLTF. Filled out from reference TRBV7-7 and TRBJ2-6, the complete variable domain reads GAGVSQSPRYKVTKRGQDVTLRCDPISSHATLYWYQQALGQGPEFLTYFNYEAQPDKSGLPSDRFSAERPEGSISTLTIQRTEQRDSAMYRCASSLLAGGPPLSGANVLTFGAGSRLTVL.

This chain links TRBV9 with TRBJ2-5, with D tentatively TRBD1 or TRBD2 (6 bases each). The CDR3 is 16 amino acids. V lost 3 bases to trimming and J lost 1 base, with 16 bases between them. Per the germline V gene, CDR1 is SGDLS and CDR2 is YYNGEE. In nucleotides, the CDR3 is TGTGCCAGCAGCGACTGGGGGGCAGGGTTCCAAGAGACCCAGTACTTC. Its translation is CASSDWGAGFQETQYF.

The chain is built from TRBV7-6 and TRBJ2-5; TRBD2 matches 11 bases. The CDR3 is made up of 15 amino acids. V shed 5 bases, J shed 5 bases, and the junction held 7 bases outside the gene matches. CDR1 and CDR2 (germline): SGHVS, FNYEAQ. In nucleotides, the CDR3 is TGTGCCAGCAGCCCCACTAGCGGGAGCGGGGAGACCCAGTACTTC. This gives the protein CASSPTSGSGETQYF.

The rearrangement joins TRBV28 to TRBJ1-2, with 10 positions matching TRBD1. This CDR3 is built from 15 residues. The ends lost 4 bases at V and 4 bases at J; junction bases unmatched: 6. Germline V gene data show CDR1 as MDHEN and CDR2 as SYDVKM. The CDR3 loop is CASSSADRGGYGYTF. The CDR3 bases are TGTGCCAGCAGTTCGGCGGACAGGGGGGGCTATGGCTACACCTTC.

J is TRBJ2-4 and V is TRBV7-9; D is perhaps TRBD2 (7 bases). The CDR3 contains 16 residues. V shed 5 bases and J shed 9 bases, with 23 bases lying between them. Germline CDR1 and CDR2: SEHNR and FQNEAQ (reference sequence). The CDR3: CASSHPRGGELGIQYF. The CDR3 DNA follows: TGTGCCAGCAGCCACCCTCGAGGGGGGGAGTTAGGCATTCAGTACTTC. Based on the CDR3 plus reference TRBV7-9 and TRBJ2-4, the full variable domain is DTGVSQNPRHKITKRGQNVTFRCDPISEHNRLYWYRQTLGQGPEFLTYFQNEAQLEKSRLLSDRFSAERPKGSFSTLEIQRTEQGDSAMYLCASSHPRGGELGIQYFGAGTRLSVL.

This clone turned up a few times. The rearrangement uses TRBV27 and TRBJ2-1, with D unresolved. This CDR3 has 14 residues. CDR1 MNHEY and CDR2 SMNVEV come from the germline V gene (reference sequence). V gave up 2 bases and J gave up 10 bases, with 15 bases separating them. The CDR3 nucleotides read TGTGCCAGCAGTTTAGGGCTTCGGTCGGGCGAGCAGTTCTTC. It codes for CASSLGLRSGEQFF.

J is TRBJ2-7 and V is TRBV9, with D possibly matching TRBD2 (6 bases). Germline V gene data show CDR1 as SGDLS and CDR2 as YYNGEE. The CDR3 has 15 amino acids. Trimming cost V 4 bases and J 3 bases, with 17 bases left between them. DNA for the CDR3: TGTGCCAGCAGCCCCGGGCCCGCCGGGGGCTACGAGCAGTACTTC. This codes for CASSPGPAGGYEQYF.

The chain has TRBV25-1 and TRBJ1-1; D call uncertain. Germline-derived CDR1 and CDR2 are MGHDK and SYGVNS. The V gene lost 8 bases and the J gene lost 9 bases, with 13 bases spanning the gap. The CDR3 runs 11 residues. CDR3 region: CASRTKIKAFF. CDR3 in DNA: TGTGCCAGCCGCACTAAGATAAAAGCTTTCTTT.

The gene calls are TRBV7-9 and TRBJ2-2; a weak D match, TRBD1 (6 bases). The CDR3 has 15 residues. Germline V gives CDR1 SEHNR, CDR2 FQNEAQ (reference sequence). V gave up 4 bases and J gave up 3 bases, with 12 bases separating them. This CDR3 reads CASSSLQGHTGELFF. DNA of the CDR3: TGTGCCAGCAGCTCCTTACAGGGTCACACCGGGGAGCTGTTTTTT.

The chain recombines TRBV6-6 with TRBJ2-7, with D perhaps TRBD1 (5 bases). This CDR3 has 14 residues. V was shortened by 5 bases and J by 4 bases, with 15 bases between the two germline ends. The V gene's germline CDR1 is MNHNY and CDR2 SVGAGI (reference sequence). CDR3 sequence: CASSSPGSSYEQYF. For the CDR3, the DNA is TGTGCCAGCAGTAGCCCAGGGTCGAGTTACGAGCAGTACTTC.

The CDR3, as DNA: TGTGCCAGCAGCTCCACGAACGACTATAATTCACCCCTCCACTTT. The encoded protein is CASSSTNDYNSPLHF. This rearrangement joins TRBV7-2 to TRBJ1-6; D not certain. V was cut by 4 bases and J by 3 bases, with 10 bases left in between. The CDR3 is 15 residues long. Germline CDR1 reads SGHTA; CDR2 reads FQGNSA.

The chain recombines TRBV27 with TRBJ1-1, with D uncertain. The V end was cut by 6 bases, the J end by 0 bases, with 11 bases between. Looked up from germline, CDR1 is MNHEY and CDR2 is SMNVEV (reference sequence). The CDR3 spans 14 residues. The CDR3 region has the DNA TGTGCCAGCAGGCGCAGAAGTTTGAACACTGAAGCTTTCTTT. Its protein product is CASRRRSLNTEAFF.

This clone was picked up a small number of times. The chain employs TRBV28 and TRBJ1-1; possibly TRBD1 for D (6 bases). V was clipped by 7 bases and J by 4 bases, with 19 bases between them. The germline gives CDR1 MDHEN, CDR2 SYDVKM. The length of the CDR3 is 15 residues. CDR3 coding DNA: TGTGCCAGCAATGACCCGGGGGGGCCAGGCACTGAAGCTTTCTTT. Translated: CASNDPGGPGTEAFF.

The sample holds many counts of this clone. This chain connects TRBV9 to TRBJ2-7, with unresolved D. The CDR3 length is 15 residues. V dropped 0 bases and J dropped 6 bases, with 16 bases sitting between them. The germline V gene encodes CDR1 SGDLS and CDR2 YYNGEE. The CDR3 reads CASSVGGGALSEQYF. The CDR3 DNA reads TGTGCCAGCAGCGTAGGAGGTGGAGCCCTCTCCGAGCAGTACTTC.

The chain joins TRBV5-6 to TRBJ2-7; D ambiguous. Trimming cost V 4 bases and J 2 bases, with 10 bases left between them. Germline V gives CDR1 SGHDT, CDR2 YYEEEE. CDR3 length: 13 amino acids. CDR3 bases: TGTGCCAGCAGCCTCATTGATGCCTACGAGCAGTACTTC. The encoded protein is CASSLIDAYEQYF.

The rearrangement uses TRBV27 and TRBJ2-6; the D is unclear. This CDR3 region has 17 residues. CDR1 is MNHEY, CDR2 SMNVEV, per germline (reference sequence). V lost 2 bases to trimming and J lost 0 bases, with 11 bases between them. CDR3 amino acids: CASSLGKAPSGANVLTF. The CDR3 DNA sequence: TGTGCCAGCAGTTTAGGCAAGGCCCCCTCTGGGGCCAACGTCCTGACTTTC.

This clone has a single count. The CDR3 reads CSVVKVSGGARNEQFF. The DNA for the CDR3 is TGCAGCGTTGTAAAGGTTAGCGGGGGGGCTCGTAATGAGCAGTTCTTC. The chain recombines TRBV29-1 with TRBJ2-1, with 11 bases that match TRBD2. V lost 4 bases to trimming and J lost 7 bases; unmatched junction nucleotides: 12. In germline, CDR1 is SQVTM, CDR2 ANQGSEA. The CDR3 loop spans 16 amino acids.

The chain combines TRBV5-6 with TRBJ2-5; 10 bases are shared with TRBD1. Unmatched junction bases numbered 6, after V lost 4 bases and J lost 3 bases. Germline V CDR1 and CDR2: SGHDT, YYEEEE. The CDR3 covers 15 residues. CDR3 sequence: CASSAAGTGEETQYF. The CDR3 bases are TGTGCCAGCAGCGCTGCCGGGACAGGGGAAGAGACCCAGTACTTC.

A remark on this clone: Other DNA sequences in this specimen translate into the identical CDR3. The chain recombines TRBV7-2 with TRBJ1-1; no clear D gene. The CDR3 contains 14 residues. V was pared by 4 bases and J by 0 bases, with 9 bases between. The germline V gene has CDR1 SGHTA and CDR2 FQGNSA. As DNA, the CDR3 is TGTGCCAGCAGCTCGAAACGGGTGAACACTGAAGCTTTCTTT. This gives the protein CASSSKRVNTEAFF.

The J gene is TRBJ1-1, the V gene TRBV6-6; D is possibly TRBD1 (6 bases). The CDR3 loop spans 12 amino acids. V was shortened by 3 bases and J by 10 bases, with 12 bases between the two germline ends. CDR1 is MNHNY, CDR2 SVGAGI, per germline (reference sequence). The CDR3 nucleotides read TGTGCCAGCAGTTATCAGGGGTCTTCAGCTTTCTTT. This codes for CASSYQGSSAFF.

The chain has TRBV2 and TRBJ1-1; D gene ambiguous. Germline values: CDR1 SNHLY, CDR2 FYNNEI. The V and J ends lost 5 bases and 0 bases respectively, with 1 base between them. The CDR3 contains 11 residues. The CDR3 DNA reads TGTGCCAGCAGTCTGAACACTGAAGCTTTCTTT. Translation gives CASSLNTEAFF.

The rearrangement links TRBV5-4 to TRBJ2-7; D perhaps matches TRBD2 (6 bases). Trimming left V 0 bases short and J 2 bases short, with 15 bases between. Per the germline V gene, CDR1 is SGHNT and CDR2 is YYREEE (reference sequence). The CDR3 is 16 residues long. This CDR3 is CASSLVSGYLTYEQYF. CDR3 sequence (DNA): TGTGCCAGCAGCTTGGTAAGCGGGTACCTAACCTACGAGCAGTACTTC.

The CDR3 is CASSESSRAAKNIQYF. The CDR3 DNA reads as TGTGCCAGCAGTGAGAGTTCCCGGGCAGCCAAAAACATTCAGTACTTC. The rearrangement joins TRBV2 to TRBJ2-4; D gene ambiguous. The CDR3 extends over 16 amino acids. Per germline, CDR1 SNHLY and CDR2 FYNNEI. V dropped 3 bases and J dropped 0 bases, with 12 bases sitting between them.

The chain uses TRBV6-5 and TRBJ2-7; D is possibly TRBD1 (5 bases). This CDR3 region has 13 residues. V was shortened by 2 bases and J by 0 bases, with 5 bases between the two germline ends. In germline, CDR1 is MNHEY, CDR2 SVGAGI. DNA for the CDR3: TGTGCCAGCAGTTACGACAGCTCCTACGAGCAGTACTTC. Amino acid sequence: CASSYDSSYEQYF.

The V gene is TRBV7-2, the J gene TRBJ2-7; a possible D gene is TRBD2 (7 bases). Germline V gene sequence: CDR1 SGHTA, CDR2 FQGNSA. This CDR3 spans 17 amino acids. With 5 bases removed from V and 4 bases from J, the gap between germline ends came to 24 bases. The chain's CDR3 is CASSTRGGGGGPYEQYF. Written as DNA, the CDR3 is TGTGCCAGCAGCACGCGCGGGGGAGGCGGGGGCCCTTACGAGCAGTACTTC.

The chain carries TRBV11-2 and TRBJ2-1, with no clear D. Germline CDR1 SGHAT, CDR2 FQNNGV. The CDR3 is 17 residues long. The germline V and J ends were trimmed by 0 bases and 6 bases, with 18 bases remaining between them. The CDR3 here is CASSLEGGPYSPNEQFF. The CDR3 DNA reads TGTGCCAGCAGCTTAGAGGGCGGACCATATTCGCCCAATGAGCAGTTCTTC.